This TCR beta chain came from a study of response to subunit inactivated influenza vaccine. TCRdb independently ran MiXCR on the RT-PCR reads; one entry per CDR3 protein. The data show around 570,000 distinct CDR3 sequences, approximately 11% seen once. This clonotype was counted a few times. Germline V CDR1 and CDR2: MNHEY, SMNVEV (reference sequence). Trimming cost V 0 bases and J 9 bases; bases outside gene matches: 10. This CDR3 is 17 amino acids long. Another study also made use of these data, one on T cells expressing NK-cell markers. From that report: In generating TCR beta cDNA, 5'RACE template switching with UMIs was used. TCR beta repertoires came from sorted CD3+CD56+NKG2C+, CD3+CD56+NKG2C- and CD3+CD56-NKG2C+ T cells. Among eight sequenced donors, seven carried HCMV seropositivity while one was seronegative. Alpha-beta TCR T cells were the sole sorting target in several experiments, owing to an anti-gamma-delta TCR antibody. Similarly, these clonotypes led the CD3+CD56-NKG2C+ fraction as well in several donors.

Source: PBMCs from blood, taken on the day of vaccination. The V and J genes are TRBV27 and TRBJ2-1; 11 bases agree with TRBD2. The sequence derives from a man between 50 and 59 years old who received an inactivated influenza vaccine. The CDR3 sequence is CASSLSAIAGGPGEQFF. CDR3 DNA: TGTGCCAGCAGTTTATCGGCGATAGCGGGAGGGCCTGGTGAGCAGTTCTTC.